This T cell receptor (beta chain) was identified in a study of blood T cell repertoires in COVID-19. At the level of the study: Acute and convalescent COVID-19 samples came from the United States, Italy and Spain.

Authors' analysis steps: From reference gene primer amplification, estimates of nucleated cell counts were derived. TCRdb keeps only in-frame clones here, not all; method: immunoSEQ multiplex PCR. The V and J calls and clone size were taken over from that table, and D and trimming were inferred from the DNA. The table lists 150,000 to 200,000 clones, more than 85% of them singletons. CDR3 length equals 15 residues. Deletions cut 3 bases from V and 3 bases from J, with 12 bases between. Germline values: CDR1 SEHNR, CDR2 FQNEAQ (reference sequence). Seattle's cohort entered during active infection and was followed longitudinally.

V and J are TRBV7-9 and TRBJ1-5; D remains unclear. Sequencing used peripheral blood. This clonotype was sampled from a woman aged 60 to 75 with COVID-19, enrolled during active disease. CDR3 sequence (DNA): TGTGCCAGCAGCTTGACGTCGGACTTCAATCAGCCCCAGCATTTT. This codes for CASSLTSDFNQPQHF.